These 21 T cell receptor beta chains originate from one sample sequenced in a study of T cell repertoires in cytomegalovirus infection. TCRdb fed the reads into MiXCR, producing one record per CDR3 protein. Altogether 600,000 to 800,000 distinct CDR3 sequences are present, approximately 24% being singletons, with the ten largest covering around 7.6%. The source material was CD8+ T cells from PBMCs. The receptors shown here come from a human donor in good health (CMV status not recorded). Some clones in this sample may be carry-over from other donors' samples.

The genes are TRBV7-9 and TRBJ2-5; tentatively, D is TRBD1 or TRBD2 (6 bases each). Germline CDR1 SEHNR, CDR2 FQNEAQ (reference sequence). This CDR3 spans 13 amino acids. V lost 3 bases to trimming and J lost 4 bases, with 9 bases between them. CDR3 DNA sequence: TGTGCCAGCAGCTTTCGGGGGCCAGAGACCCAGTACTTC. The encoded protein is CASSFRGPETQYF.

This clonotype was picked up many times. Here the CDR3 reads CASSEYFTSGGIDEQFF. As DNA, the CDR3 is TGTGCCAGCAGTGAATATTTCACTAGCGGGGGAATCGATGAGCAGTTCTTC. The rearrangement links TRBV25-1 to TRBJ2-1; 11 bases agree with TRBD2. The V gene's germline CDR1 is MGHDK and CDR2 SYGVNS. There are 17 residues in the CDR3. Losses at the gene ends were 0 bases for V and 8 bases for J; bases not matched to a gene: 9.

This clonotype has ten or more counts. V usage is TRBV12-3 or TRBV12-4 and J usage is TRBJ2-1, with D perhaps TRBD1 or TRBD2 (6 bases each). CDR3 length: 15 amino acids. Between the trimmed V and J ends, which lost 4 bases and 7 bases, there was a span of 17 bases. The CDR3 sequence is CASSYRVRGRNEQFF. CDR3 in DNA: TGTGCCAGCAGTTACAGGGTTCGGGGGAGGAATGAGCAGTTCTTC.

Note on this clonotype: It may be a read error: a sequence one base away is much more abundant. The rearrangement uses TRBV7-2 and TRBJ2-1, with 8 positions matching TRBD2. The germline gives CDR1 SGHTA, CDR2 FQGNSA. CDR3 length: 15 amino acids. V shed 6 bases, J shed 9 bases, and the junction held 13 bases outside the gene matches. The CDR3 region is CASRGPGLVGGEQFF. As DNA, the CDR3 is TGTGCCAGCAGGGGACCGGGACTAGTGGGGGGTGAGCAGTTCTTC.

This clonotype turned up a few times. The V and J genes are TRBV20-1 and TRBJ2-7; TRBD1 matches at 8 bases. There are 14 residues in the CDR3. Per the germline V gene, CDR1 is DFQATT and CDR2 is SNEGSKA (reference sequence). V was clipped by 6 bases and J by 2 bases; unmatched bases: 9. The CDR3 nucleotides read TGCAGTGCACCCAGACAGGGGATGACCTACGAGCAGTACTTC. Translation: CSAPRQGMTYEQYF.

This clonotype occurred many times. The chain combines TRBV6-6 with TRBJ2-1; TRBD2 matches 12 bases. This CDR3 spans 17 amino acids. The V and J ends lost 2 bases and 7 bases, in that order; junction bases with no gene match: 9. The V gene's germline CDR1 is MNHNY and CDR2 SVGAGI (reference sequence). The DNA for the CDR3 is TGTGCCAGCAGTTACGTCCGACTAGCGGGGGAGGGAAATGAGCAGTTCTTC. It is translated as CASSYVRLAGEGNEQFF.

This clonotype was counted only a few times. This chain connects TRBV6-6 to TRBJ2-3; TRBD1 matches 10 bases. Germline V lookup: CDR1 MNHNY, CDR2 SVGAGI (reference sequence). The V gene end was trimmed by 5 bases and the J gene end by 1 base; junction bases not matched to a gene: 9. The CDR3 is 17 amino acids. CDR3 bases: TGTGCCAGCAGTCCCAAACGGGACAGGGGACGCACAGATACGCAGTATTTT. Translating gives CASSPKRDRGRTDTQYF.

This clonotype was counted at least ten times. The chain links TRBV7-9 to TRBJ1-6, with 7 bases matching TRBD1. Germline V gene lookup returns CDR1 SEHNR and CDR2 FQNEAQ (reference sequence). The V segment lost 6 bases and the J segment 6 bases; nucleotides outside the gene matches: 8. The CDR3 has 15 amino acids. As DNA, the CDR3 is TGTGCCAGCAGACCCCCGGGACAGAGTAATTCACCCCTCCACTTT. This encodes CASRPPGQSNSPLHF.

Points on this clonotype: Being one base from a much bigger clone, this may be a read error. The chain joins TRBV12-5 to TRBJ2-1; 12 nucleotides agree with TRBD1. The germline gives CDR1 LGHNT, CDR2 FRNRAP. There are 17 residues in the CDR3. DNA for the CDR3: TGTACTAGTGGTTTTTCGACGCCGGGACAGGGGGCAGATGAGCAGTTCTTC. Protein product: CTSGFSTPGQGADEQFF.

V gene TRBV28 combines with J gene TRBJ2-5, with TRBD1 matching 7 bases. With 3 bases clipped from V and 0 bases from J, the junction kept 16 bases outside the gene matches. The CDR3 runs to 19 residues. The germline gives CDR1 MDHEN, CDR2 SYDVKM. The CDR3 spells CASSFLPATGDLYQETQYF. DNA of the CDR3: TGTGCCAGCAGTTTTTTACCCGCTACAGGGGACCTGTACCAAGAGACCCAGTACTTC.

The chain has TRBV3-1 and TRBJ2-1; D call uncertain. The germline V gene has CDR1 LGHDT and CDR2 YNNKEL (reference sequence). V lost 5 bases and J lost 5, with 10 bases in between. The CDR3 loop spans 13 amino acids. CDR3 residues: CASSLTYHNEQFF. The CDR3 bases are TGTGCCAGCAGCTTGACCTATCACAATGAGCAGTTCTTC.

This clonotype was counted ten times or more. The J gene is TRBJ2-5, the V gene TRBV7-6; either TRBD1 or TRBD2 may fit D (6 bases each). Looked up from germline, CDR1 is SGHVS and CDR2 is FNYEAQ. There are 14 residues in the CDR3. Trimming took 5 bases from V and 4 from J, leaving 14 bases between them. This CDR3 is CASSHPRGGETQYF. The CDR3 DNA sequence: TGTGCCAGCAGCCACCCCAGGGGAGGAGAGACCCAGTACTTC.

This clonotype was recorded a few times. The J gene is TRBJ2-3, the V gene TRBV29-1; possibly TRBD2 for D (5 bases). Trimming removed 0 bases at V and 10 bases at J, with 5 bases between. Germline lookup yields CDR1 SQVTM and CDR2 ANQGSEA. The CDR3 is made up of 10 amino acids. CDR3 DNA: TGCAGCGTTGAAGACGGGGCGCAGTATTTT. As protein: CSVEDGAQYF.

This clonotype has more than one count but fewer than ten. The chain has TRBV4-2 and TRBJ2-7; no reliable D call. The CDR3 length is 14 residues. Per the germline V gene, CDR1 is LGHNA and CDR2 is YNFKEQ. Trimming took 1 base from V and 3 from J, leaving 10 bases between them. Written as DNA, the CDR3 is TGTGCCAGCAGCCAAGGGAACAGAAACTACGAGCAGTACTTC. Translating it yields CASSQGNRNYEQYF.

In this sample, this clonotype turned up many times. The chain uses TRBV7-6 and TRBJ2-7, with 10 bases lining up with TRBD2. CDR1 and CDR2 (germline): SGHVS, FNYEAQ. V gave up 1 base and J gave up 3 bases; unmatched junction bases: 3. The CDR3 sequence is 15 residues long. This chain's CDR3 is CASSLGSGGGYEQYF. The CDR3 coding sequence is TGTGCCAGCAGCTTAGGCAGCGGGGGGGGCTACGAGCAGTACTTC. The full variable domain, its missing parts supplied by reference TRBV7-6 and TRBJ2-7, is GAGVSQSPRYKVTKRGQDVALRCDPISGHVSLYWYRQALGQGPEFLTYFNYEAQQDKSGLPNDRFSAERPEGSISTLTIQRTEQRDSAMYRCASSLGSGGGYEQYFGPGTRLTVT.

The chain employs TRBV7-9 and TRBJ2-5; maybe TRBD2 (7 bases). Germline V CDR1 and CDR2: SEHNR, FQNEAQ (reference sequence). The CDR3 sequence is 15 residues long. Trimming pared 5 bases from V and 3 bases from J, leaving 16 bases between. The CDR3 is CASSHPRGGEETQYF. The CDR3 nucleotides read TGTGCCAGCAGCCACCCCCGAGGGGGGGAAGAGACCCAGTACTTC. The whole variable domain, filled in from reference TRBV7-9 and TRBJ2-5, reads DTGVSQNPRHKITKRGQNVTFRCDPISEHNRLYWYRQTLGQGPEFLTYFQNEAQLEKSRLLSDRFSAERPKGSFSTLEIQRTEQGDSAMYLCASSHPRGGEETQYFGPGTRLLVL.

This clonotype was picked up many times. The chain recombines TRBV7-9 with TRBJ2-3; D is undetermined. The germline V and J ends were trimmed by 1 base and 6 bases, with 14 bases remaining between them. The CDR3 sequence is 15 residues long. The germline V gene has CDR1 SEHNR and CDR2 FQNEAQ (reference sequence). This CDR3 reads CASSLGTGVRDTQYF. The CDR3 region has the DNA TGTGCCAGCAGCTTAGGGACGGGCGTCAGGGATACGCAGTATTTT.

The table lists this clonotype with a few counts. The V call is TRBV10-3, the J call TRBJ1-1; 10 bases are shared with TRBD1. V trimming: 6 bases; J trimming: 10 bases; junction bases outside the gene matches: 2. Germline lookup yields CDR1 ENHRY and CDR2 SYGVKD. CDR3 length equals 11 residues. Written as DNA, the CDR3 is TGTGCCATCAGGGGGGACAGGGGAGCTTTCTTT. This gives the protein CAIRGDRGAFF.

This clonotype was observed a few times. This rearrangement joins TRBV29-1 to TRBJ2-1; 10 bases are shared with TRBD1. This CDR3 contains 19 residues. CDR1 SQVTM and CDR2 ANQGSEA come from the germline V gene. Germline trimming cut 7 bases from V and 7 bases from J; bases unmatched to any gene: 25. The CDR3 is CSAASSGTGASQLENEQFF. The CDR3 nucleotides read TGCAGCGCGGCATCCTCCGGGACAGGGGCCTCCCAGTTGGAGAATGAGCAGTTCTTC.

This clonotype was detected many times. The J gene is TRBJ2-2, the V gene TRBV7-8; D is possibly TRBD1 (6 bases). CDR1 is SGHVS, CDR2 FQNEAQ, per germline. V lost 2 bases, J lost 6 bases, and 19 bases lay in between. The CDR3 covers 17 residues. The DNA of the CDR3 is TGTGCCAGCAGCTTACTTAACAGGGAAGTGCTGTCCGGGGAGCTGTTTTTT. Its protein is CASSLLNREVLSGELFF.

CDR3 loop: CASSQYGVGRDAETQYF. The DNA for the CDR3 is TGCGCCAGCAGTCAATACGGGGTAGGGCGGGATGCCGAGACCCAGTACTTC. The chain is built from TRBV23-1 and TRBJ2-5; a possible D gene is TRBD2 (6 bases). TRBV23-1 carries the ORF label, with uncertain function. V was clipped by 1 base and J by 5 bases, with 20 bases between them. The CDR3 covers 17 residues.